The TCR beta chain described here comes from a study of beta chain features in type 1 diabetes. Study-wide points: Moderately but significantly shorter TCRB CDR3s were found in Type 1 diabetes patients in all four CD4+ subsets.

In the case of this clone: Its antigen is currently unknown.

Between the trimmed V and J ends, which lost 3 bases and 10 bases, there was a span of 18 bases. The germline V gene has CDR1 KGHSH and CDR2 LQKENI. CDR3 length: 14 amino acids. The sequenced template was cDNA made from the entire isolated RNA. The assay was immunoSEQ multiplex PCR, and TCRdb's table has in-frame clones only and misses some. The profile shows about 300,000 clones, about 13% of them singletons. The sample consisted of naive CD4+ T cells from blood. The chain joins TRBV18 to TRBJ1-1, with D unresolved. This TCR was recovered from a woman aged 18-29 years with type 1 diabetes. The CDR3 DNA follows: TGTGCCAGCTCACCGTATTCTGGTTCAGCGGGAGCTTTCTTT. Its translation is CASSPYSGSAGAFF.